These 21 T cell receptor beta chains were all obtained from the same sample, sequenced in a study of identical twins. TCRdb re-analysed the 5' RACE reads in MiXCR, keeping a single row per CDR3 protein. Among about 450,000 distinct CDR3 sequences listed, around a sixth were seen once. The sequencing input was naive T cells sorted from blood. The receptors come from a man aged 50-59 years in good health.

The chain recombines TRBV6-1 with TRBJ2-1; 14 nucleotides align to TRBD2. This CDR3 is 16 amino acids long. V was clipped by 4 bases and J by 9 bases; unmatched bases: 8. Germline V gene lookup returns CDR1 MNHNS and CDR2 SASEGT. The CDR3 region has the DNA TGTGCCAGCAGTGTGGCGACTAGCGGGAGGGCTAGTGAGCAGTTCTTC. Translated: CASSVATSGRASEQFF.

There are a few counts of this clonotype. The gene calls are TRBV4-2 and TRBJ1-4; D not resolved. CDR1 and CDR2 (germline): LGHNA, YNFKEQ. V was trimmed by 0 bases and J by 3 bases, leaving 8 bases between them. CDR3 length: 15 amino acids. CDR3 loop: CASSQDGRSNEKLFF. The CDR3 bases are TGTGCCAGCAGCCAAGACGGCCGGTCTAATGAAAAACTGTTTTTT.

This clonotype was detected many times. The chain links TRBV4-1 to TRBJ2-5; TRBD2 agrees at 9 bases. Germline CDR1 MGHRA, CDR2 YSYEKL. The length of the CDR3 is 18 residues. With 3 bases clipped from V and 5 bases from J, the junction kept 16 bases outside the gene matches. CDR3 in amino acids: CASSQTGGGAFLSETQYF. The DNA for the CDR3 is TGCGCCAGCAGCCAGACGGGCGGGGGGGCCTTTTTGTCGGAGACCCAGTACTTC.

J is TRBJ2-3 and V is TRBV6-2 or TRBV6-3; D perhaps matches TRBD1 (6 bases). The germline CDR1 and CDR2 sequences are MNHEY and SVGEGT. Trimming stripped 6 bases from V and 7 bases from J, with 17 bases between. The CDR3 runs 14 residues. CDR3 coding DNA: TGTGCCAGCAGACAACAGGGAAATACGAATACGCAGTATTTT. Translating it yields CASRQQGNTNTQYF.

This clonotype showed up just a few times. The chain joins TRBV20-1 to TRBJ1-2, with D maybe TRBD1 (5 bases). The CDR3 spans 14 residues. Germline CDR1 DFQATT, CDR2 SNEGSKA (reference sequence). CDR3 sequence reads: CTGQEPGRNYGYTF. CDR3 nucleotide sequence: TGCACGGGTCAGGAACCGGGACGGAACTATGGCTACACCTTC.

This clonotype was recorded many times. The V call is TRBV3-1, the J call TRBJ1-6, with D uncertain. V was cut by 4 bases and J by 10 bases, with 17 bases left in between. The CDR3 covers 15 residues. The germline V gene has CDR1 LGHDT and CDR2 YNNKEL (reference sequence). CDR3 in DNA: TGTGCCAGCAGCCGCGGGAGGTTGGGCGGGTCACCCCTCCACTTT. This sequence encodes CASSRGRLGGSPLHF.

The chain employs TRBV15 and TRBJ2-5; 8 bases are shared with TRBD1. The J segment lost 4 bases and the V segment lost 5 bases, leaving 6 bases of the junction unmatched. Germline CDR1 reads LNHNV; CDR2 reads YYDKDF (reference sequence). The CDR3 loop spans 14 amino acids. This CDR3 is CATSVRQGRETQYF. The CDR3 nucleotides read TGTGCCACCAGCGTACGACAGGGGCGAGAGACCCAGTACTTC.

Worth noting for this clonotype: At one end, the junction sequence differs from germline, possibly due to a read error. The chain is built from TRBV14 and TRBJ2-3, with D possibly matching TRBD2 (5 bases). Germline CDR1 SGHDN, CDR2 FVKESK. The CDR3 is 13 residues long. The CDR3 sequence: CASSRLPGVGVIF. CDR3 DNA: TGTGCCAGCAGCCGACTACCGGGCGTCGGAGTCATTTTT.

Ten or more counts support this clonotype. The chain's CDR3 is CASSKEGPQGHEQYF. DNA for the CDR3: TGTGCCAGCAGCAAAGAGGGACCCCAGGGCCACGAGCAGTACTTC. V gene TRBV21-1 combines with J gene TRBJ2-7; the D call TRBD2 from the table was never checked on the DNA. TRBV21-1 is an annotated pseudogene. The CDR3 sequence is 15 residues long.

A few counts support this clonotype. CDR3 sequence reads: CASSLKSTNTEAFF. CDR3 nucleotides: TGTGCCAGCAGCCTCAAGTCGACGAACACTGAAGCTTTCTTT. The V and J genes are TRBV4-2 and TRBJ1-1; D not resolved. With 4 bases removed from V and 1 base from J, the gap between germline ends came to 10 bases. The CDR3 covers 14 residues. Germline V gives CDR1 LGHNA, CDR2 YNFKEQ.

The V call is TRBV3-1, the J call TRBJ1-4, with 8 bases lining up with TRBD1. Trimming cost V 4 bases and J 5 bases; bases outside gene matches: 6. CDR1 LGHDT and CDR2 YNNKEL come from the germline V gene (reference sequence). The CDR3 spans 15 residues. CDR3 amino acids: CASSLGQGVNEKLFF. Here the CDR3 DNA reads TGTGCCAGCAGCCTCGGACAGGGAGTGAATGAAAAACTGTTTTTT.

The rearrangement uses TRBV20-1 and TRBJ2-1, with D possibly matching TRBD2 (6 bases). CDR3 length: 11 residues. The V end lost 3 bases, the J end lost 9 bases, and 9 bases lay between the germline ends. CDR1 and CDR2 from the germline V gene are DFQATT and SNEGSKA (reference sequence). The CDR3 reads CSASREAEQFF. CDR3 in DNA: TGCAGTGCTAGTAGGGAGGCTGAGCAGTTCTTC.

The chain couples TRBV29-1 to TRBJ2-1; D possibly matches TRBD1 or TRBD2 (5 bases each). Germline V gene sequence: CDR1 SQVTM, CDR2 ANQGSEA. Trimming took 2 bases from V and 0 from J, leaving 14 bases between them. The CDR3 is made up of 16 amino acids. CDR3 loop: CSVERWDHYSYNEQFF. For the CDR3, the DNA is TGCAGCGTTGAACGGTGGGACCACTACTCCTACAATGAGCAGTTCTTC.

This clonotype has a handful of counts. The J gene is TRBJ1-2, the V gene TRBV20-1; D is uncertain. This CDR3 has 13 residues. The V end was cut by 0 bases, the J end by 4 bases, with 9 bases between. The germline V gene encodes CDR1 DFQATT and CDR2 SNEGSKA (reference sequence). The DNA for the CDR3 is TGCAGTGCTAGAGATCGAGGGTCCTATGGCTACACCTTC. Protein sequence: CSARDRGSYGYTF.

The rearrangement links TRBV9 to TRBJ2-7; 12 bases line up with TRBD1. The CDR3 is made up of 15 amino acids. The germline V gene encodes CDR1 SGDLS and CDR2 YYNGEE. V lost 3 bases and J lost 5; bases outside the gene matches: 6. CDR3 DNA: TGTGCCAGCAGCGCCTCCGGGACAGGGGGCGACGAGCAGTACTTC. Its protein product is CASSASGTGGDEQYF.

This clonotype was observed a handful of times. The chain recombines TRBV12-3 or TRBV12-4 with TRBJ1-1, with no clear D. With 6 bases removed from V and 0 bases from J, the gap between germline ends came to 8 bases. The CDR3 is 13 residues long. The CDR3 reads CASRGSLNTEAFF. In nucleotides, the CDR3 is TGTGCCAGCAGAGGGTCCTTGAACACTGAAGCTTTCTTT.

This clonotype was seen many times. The CDR3 loop reads CASSPSPYEQYF. The CDR3, as DNA: TGTGCCAGCAGTCCCAGCCCCTACGAGCAGTACTTC. This chain joins TRBV12-3 or TRBV12-4 and TRBJ2-7; no definite D call. V lost 5 bases and J 2 bases, leaving 7 bases between the germline ends. This CDR3 is built from 12 residues.

The rearrangement links TRBV5-6 to TRBJ2-7; unclear D gene. CDR1 is SGHDT, CDR2 YYEEEE, per germline. Trimming took off 0 bases at V and 4 bases at J, with 8 bases between the two ends. The CDR3 has 13 amino acids. CDR3 protein: CASSLAEGYEQYF. The DNA of the CDR3 is TGTGCCAGCAGCTTGGCCGAAGGGTACGAGCAGTACTTC.

This clonotype came up a few times. The chain has TRBV7-9 and TRBJ2-2; D is tentatively TRBD1 or TRBD2 (5 bases each). The germline V gene has CDR1 SEHNR and CDR2 FQNEAQ (reference sequence). The CDR3 runs 14 residues. The V end was cut by 5 bases, the J end by 5 bases, with 12 bases between. CDR3 coding DNA: TGTGCCAGCAGCCCCGGGACGGAAACCGGGGAGCTGTTTTTT. Protein sequence: CASSPGTETGELFF.

This clonotype was seen many times. This chain joins TRBV20-1 and TRBJ2-5, with D possibly matching TRBD1 (5 bases). CDR3 length: 13 residues. V lost 4 bases, J lost 2 bases, and 11 bases lay in between. Germline V CDR1 and CDR2: DFQATT, SNEGSKA (reference sequence). The DNA for the CDR3 is TGCAGTGCTAACTGGGGCCAACAAGAGACCCAGTACTTC. This gives the protein CSANWGQQETQYF.

This clonotype was observed a handful of times. This chain links TRBV12-3 or TRBV12-4 with TRBJ2-7; 11 nucleotides match TRBD1. CDR3 size: 15 residues. Losses at the gene ends were 5 bases for V and 2 bases for J; bases not matched to a gene: 5. CDR3 coding DNA: TGTGCCAGCAGTCGCCCGGGACAGGGGGCCTACGAGCAGTACTTC. This sequence encodes CASSRPGQGAYEQYF.